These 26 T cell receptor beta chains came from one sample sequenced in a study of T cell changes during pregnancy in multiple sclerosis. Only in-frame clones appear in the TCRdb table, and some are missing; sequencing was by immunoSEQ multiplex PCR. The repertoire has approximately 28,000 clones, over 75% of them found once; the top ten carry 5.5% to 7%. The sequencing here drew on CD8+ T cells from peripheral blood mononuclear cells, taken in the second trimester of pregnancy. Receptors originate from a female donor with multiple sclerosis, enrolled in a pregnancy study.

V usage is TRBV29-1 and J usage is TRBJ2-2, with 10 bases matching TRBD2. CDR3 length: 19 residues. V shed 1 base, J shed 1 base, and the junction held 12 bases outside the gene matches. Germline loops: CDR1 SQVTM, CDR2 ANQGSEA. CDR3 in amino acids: CSVEVFGSGRAGNTGELFF. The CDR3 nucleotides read TGCAGCGTTGAAGTGTTCGGCAGCGGGAGGGCCGGGAACACCGGGGAGCTGTTTTTT.

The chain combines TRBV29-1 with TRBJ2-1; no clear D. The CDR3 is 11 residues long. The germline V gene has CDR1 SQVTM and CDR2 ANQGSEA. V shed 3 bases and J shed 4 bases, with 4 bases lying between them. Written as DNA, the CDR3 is TGCAGCGTTGAGTCTTACAATGAGCAGTTCTTC. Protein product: CSVESYNEQFF.

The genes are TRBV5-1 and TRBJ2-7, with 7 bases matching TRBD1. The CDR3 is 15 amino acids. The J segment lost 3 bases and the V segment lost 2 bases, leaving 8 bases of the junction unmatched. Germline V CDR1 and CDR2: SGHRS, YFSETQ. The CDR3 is CASSFRQGFDYEQYF. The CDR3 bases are TGCGCCAGCAGCTTTAGACAGGGCTTTGACTACGAGCAGTACTTC.

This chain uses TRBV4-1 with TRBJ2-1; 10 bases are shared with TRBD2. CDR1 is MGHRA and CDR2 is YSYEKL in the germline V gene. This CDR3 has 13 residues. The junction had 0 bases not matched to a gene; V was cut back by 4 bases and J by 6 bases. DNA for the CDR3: TGCGCCAGCAGCCTAGCGGGAGGCAATGAGCAGTTCTTC. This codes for CASSLAGGNEQFF.

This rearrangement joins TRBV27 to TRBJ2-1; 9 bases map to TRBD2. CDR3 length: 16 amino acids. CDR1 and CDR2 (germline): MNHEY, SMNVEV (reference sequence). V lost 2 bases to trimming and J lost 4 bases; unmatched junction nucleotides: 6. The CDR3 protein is CASSLPTAGGYNEQFF. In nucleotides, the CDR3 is TGTGCCAGCAGTTTACCAACCGCGGGAGGGTACAATGAGCAGTTCTTC.

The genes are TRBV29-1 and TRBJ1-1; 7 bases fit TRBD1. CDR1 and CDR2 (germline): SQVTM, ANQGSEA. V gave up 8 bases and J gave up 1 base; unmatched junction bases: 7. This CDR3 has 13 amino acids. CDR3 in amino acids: CSWRDSENTEAFF. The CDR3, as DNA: TGCAGCTGGAGGGACAGCGAGAACACTGAAGCTTTCTTT.

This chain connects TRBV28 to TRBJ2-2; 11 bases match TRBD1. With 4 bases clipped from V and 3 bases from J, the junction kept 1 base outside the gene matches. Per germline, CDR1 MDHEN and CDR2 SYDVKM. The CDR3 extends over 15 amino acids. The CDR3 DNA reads TGTGCCAGCAGTTCGGGACAGGGGGACACCGGGGAGCTGTTTTTT. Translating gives CASSSGQGDTGELFF.

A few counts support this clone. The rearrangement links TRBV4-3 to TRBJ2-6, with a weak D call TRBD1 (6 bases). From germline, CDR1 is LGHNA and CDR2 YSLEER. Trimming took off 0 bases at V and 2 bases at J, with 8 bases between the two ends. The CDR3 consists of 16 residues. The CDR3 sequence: CASSQDEGAGANVLTF. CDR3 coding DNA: TGCGCCAGCAGCCAAGATGAGGGGGCTGGGGCCAACGTCCTGACTTTC.

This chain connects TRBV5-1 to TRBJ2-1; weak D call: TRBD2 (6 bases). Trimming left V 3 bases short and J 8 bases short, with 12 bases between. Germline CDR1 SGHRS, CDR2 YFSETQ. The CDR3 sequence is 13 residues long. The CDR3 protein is CASSWRGADEQFF. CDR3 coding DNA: TGCGCCAGCAGCTGGCGGGGAGCGGATGAGCAGTTCTTC.

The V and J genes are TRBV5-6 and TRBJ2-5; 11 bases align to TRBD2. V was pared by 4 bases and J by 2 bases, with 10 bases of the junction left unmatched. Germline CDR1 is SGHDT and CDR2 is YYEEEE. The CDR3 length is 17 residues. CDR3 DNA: TGTGCCAGCAGCGAGGGACTAGCGGAAGAACCACAAGAGACCCAGTACTTC. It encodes CASSEGLAEEPQETQYF. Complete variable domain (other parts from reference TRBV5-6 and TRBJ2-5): DAGVTQSPTHLIKTRGQQVTLRCSPKSGHDTVSWYQQALGQGPQFIFQYYEEEERQRGNFPDRFSGHQFPNYSSELNVNALLLGDSALYLCASSEGLAEEPQETQYFGPGTRLLVL.

Here the CDR3 reads CAASPSGSSDTQYF. CDR3 bases: TGTGCCGCCAGCCCTAGCGGGAGTTCAGATACGCAGTATTTT. The V gene is TRBV10-3, the J gene TRBJ2-3; 10 bases match TRBD2. The germline V gene has CDR1 ENHRY and CDR2 SYGVKD. CDR3 length: 14 residues. The J segment lost 4 bases and the V segment lost 11 bases, leaving 9 bases of the junction unmatched.

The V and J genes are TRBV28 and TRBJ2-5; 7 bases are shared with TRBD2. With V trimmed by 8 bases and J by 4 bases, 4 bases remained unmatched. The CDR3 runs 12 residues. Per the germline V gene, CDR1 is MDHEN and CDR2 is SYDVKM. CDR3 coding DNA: TGTGCCAGCGGGACTACCAGAGAGACCCAGTACTTC. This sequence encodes CASGTTRETQYF.

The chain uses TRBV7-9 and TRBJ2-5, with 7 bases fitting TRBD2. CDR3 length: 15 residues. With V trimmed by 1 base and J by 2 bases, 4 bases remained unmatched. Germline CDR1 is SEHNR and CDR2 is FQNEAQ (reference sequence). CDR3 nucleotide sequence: TGTGCCAGCAGCTTAGTGGGTAGCGGGCAAGAGACCCAGTACTTC. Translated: CASSLVGSGQETQYF.

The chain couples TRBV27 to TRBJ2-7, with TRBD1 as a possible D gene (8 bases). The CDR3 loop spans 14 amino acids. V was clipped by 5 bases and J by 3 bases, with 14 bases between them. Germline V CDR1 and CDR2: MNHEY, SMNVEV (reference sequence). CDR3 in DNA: TGTGCCAGCAGTCAGCGGGACAGGATCTACGAGCAGTACTTC. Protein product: CASSQRDRIYEQYF.

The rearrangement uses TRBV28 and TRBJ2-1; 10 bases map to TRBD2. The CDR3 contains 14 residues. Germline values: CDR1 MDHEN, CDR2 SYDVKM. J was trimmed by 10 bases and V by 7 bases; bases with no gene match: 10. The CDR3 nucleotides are TGTGCCAGCACCCAATGGACTAGCGGACAGGAGCAGTTCTTC. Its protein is CASTQWTSGQEQFF.

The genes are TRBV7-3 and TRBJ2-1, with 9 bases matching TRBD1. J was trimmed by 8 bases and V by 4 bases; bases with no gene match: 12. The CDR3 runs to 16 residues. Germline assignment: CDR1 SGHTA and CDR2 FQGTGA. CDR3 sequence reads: CASSSLQGAKRDEQFF. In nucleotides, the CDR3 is TGTGCCAGCAGCTCCCTACAGGGGGCAAAGCGCGATGAGCAGTTCTTC.

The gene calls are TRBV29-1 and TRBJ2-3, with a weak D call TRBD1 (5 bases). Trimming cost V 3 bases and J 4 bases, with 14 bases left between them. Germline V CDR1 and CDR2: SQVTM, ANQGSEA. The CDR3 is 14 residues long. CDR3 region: CSVEMTQGPDTQYF. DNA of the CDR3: TGCAGCGTTGAGATGACTCAGGGTCCAGATACGCAGTATTTT.

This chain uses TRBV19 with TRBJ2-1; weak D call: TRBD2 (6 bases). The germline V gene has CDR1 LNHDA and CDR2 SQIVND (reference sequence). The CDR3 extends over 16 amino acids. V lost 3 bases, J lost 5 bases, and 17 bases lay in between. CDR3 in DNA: TGTGCCAGTAGTATTCGGTTGGGGACTTCTAACAATGAGCAGTTCTTC. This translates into CASSIRLGTSNNEQFF.

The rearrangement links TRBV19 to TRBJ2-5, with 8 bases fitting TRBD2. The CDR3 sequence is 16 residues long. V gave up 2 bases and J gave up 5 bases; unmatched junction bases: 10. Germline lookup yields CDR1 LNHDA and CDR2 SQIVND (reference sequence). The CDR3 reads CASSIYSGSVEETQYF. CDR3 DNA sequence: TGTGCCAGTAGTATATACAGCGGGAGCGTTGAGGAGACCCAGTACTTC.

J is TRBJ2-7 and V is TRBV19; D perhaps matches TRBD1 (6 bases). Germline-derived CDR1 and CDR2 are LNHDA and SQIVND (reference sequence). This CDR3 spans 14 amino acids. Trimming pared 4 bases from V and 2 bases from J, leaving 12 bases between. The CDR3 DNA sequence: TGTGCCAGTAGTAGGAAACAGGGACCCTACGAGCAGTACTTC. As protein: CASSRKQGPYEQYF. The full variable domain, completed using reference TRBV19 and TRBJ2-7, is DGGITQSPKYLFRKEGQNVTLSCEQNLNHDAMYWYRQDPGQGLRLIYYSQIVNDFQKGDIAEGYSVSREKKESFPLTVTSAQKNPTAFYLCASSRKQGPYEQYFGPGTRLTVT.

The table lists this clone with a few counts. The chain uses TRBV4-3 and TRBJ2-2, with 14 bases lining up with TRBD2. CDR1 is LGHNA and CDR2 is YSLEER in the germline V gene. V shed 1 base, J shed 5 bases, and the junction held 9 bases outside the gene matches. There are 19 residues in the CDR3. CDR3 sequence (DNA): TGCGCCAGCAGCCAAGTGGGACTAGCGGGAGTTATCGGGACCGGGGAGCTGTTTTTT. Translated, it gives CASSQVGLAGVIGTGELFF.

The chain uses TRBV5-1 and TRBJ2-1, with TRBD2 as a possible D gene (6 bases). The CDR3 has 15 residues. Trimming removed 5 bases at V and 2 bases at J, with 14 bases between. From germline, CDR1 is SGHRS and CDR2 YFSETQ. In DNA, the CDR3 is TGCGCCAGCAGACCTCCGGGAGACACCTACAATGAGCAGTTCTTC. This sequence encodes CASRPPGDTYNEQFF.

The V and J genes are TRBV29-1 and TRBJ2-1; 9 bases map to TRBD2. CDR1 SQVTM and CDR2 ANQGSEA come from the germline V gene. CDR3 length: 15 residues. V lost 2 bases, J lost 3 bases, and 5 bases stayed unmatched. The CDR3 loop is CSVELLAGDYNEQFF. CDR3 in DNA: TGCAGCGTTGAATTGTTAGCGGGAGACTACAATGAGCAGTTCTTC.

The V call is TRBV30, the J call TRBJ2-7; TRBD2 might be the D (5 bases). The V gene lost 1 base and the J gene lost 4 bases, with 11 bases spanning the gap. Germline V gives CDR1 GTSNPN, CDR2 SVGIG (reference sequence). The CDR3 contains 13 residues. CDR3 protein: CAWSGSSGYEQYF. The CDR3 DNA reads TGTGCCTGGAGTGGGAGCTCGGGATACGAGCAGTACTTC.

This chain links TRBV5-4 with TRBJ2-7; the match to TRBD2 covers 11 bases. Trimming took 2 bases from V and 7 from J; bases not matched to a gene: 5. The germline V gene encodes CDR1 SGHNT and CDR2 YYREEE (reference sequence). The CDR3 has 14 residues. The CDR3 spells CASSFLAGGEEQYF. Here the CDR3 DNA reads TGTGCCAGCAGCTTTCTAGCGGGAGGCGAGGAGCAGTACTTC.

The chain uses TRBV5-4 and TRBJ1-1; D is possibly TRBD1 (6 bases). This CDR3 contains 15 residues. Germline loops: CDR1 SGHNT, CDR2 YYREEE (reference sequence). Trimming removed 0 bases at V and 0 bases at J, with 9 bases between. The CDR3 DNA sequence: TGTGCCAGCAGCTTGGCGAGGGGGATGAACACTGAAGCTTTCTTT. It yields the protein CASSLARGMNTEAFF.